The rows below give T cell receptor beta chains drawn from one sample of a study of brain T cells in children with intractable seizures. TCRdb's copy holds only in-frame clones and misses some; the assay was immunoSEQ multiplex PCR. Here the sample spans about 340,000 clones, over 90% being singletons. Sequenced material: peripheral blood, taken approximately 5 months after surgery. All receptors come from a boy in the first two years of life with tuberous sclerosis and intractable seizures. Each CDR3 is given with its conserved first and last residue. D genes are given only for firm matches. Clone size is stated in some rows and not others, as once, few, many or a class when expanded.

j_gene: TRBJ2-7
d_gene: TRBD2
v_gene: TRBV4-2
abundance: NA
CDR3nt: TGTGCCAGCAGCGTAGCTGGGGGGGGATCAAACGAGCAGTACTTC
CDR3aa: CASSVAGGGSNEQYF

j_gene: TRBJ1-5
d_gene: TRBD1
v_gene: TRBV29-1
abundance: NA
CDR3nt: TGCAGCGTCCGGGACAGGGGTCAGCCCCAGCATTTT
CDR3aa: CSVRDRGQPQHF

j_gene: TRBJ1-4
d_gene: TRBD1
v_gene: TRBV12-3/TRBV12-4
abundance: NA
CDR3nt: TGTGCCACCAGACAGGGGGCGGTTGAAAAACTGTTTTTT
CDR3aa: CATRQGAVEKLFF

j_gene: TRBJ2-7
d_gene: NA
v_gene: TRBV19
abundance: NA
CDR3nt: TGTGCCAGTAGTCCACTCGACAGTTACGAGCAGTACTTC
CDR3aa: CASSPLDSYEQYF

j_gene: TRBJ2-7
d_gene: NA
v_gene: TRBV19
abundance: NA
CDR3nt: TGTGCCAGTAGTATCGGAGGGGGGACCTACGAGCAGTACTTC
CDR3aa: CASSIGGGTYEQYF

j_gene: TRBJ2-2
d_gene: NA
v_gene: TRBV29-1
abundance: NA
CDR3nt: TGCAGCGGCGTCACAGTGAACACCGGGGAGCTGTTTTTT
CDR3aa: CSGVTVNTGELFF

j_gene: TRBJ1-6
d_gene: NA
v_gene: TRBV3-1/TRBV3-2
abundance: once
CDR3nt: TGTGCCAGCAGCCAAGATCTTGACAGAAATTCACCCCTCCACTTT
CDR3aa: CASSQDLDRNSPLHF

j_gene: TRBJ2-2
d_gene: TRBD1
v_gene: TRBV30
abundance: NA
CDR3nt: TGTGCCCCGAGGACAGGGGGCAACACCGGGGAGCTGTTTTTT
CDR3aa: CAPRTGGNTGELFF

j_gene: TRBJ2-7
d_gene: TRBD2
v_gene: TRBV6-5
abundance: NA
CDR3nt: TGTGCCAGCAGCGGACTAGCGGGGGGGATCTACGAGCAGTACTTC
CDR3aa: CASSGLAGGIYEQYF

j_gene: TRBJ2-7
d_gene: TRBD1
v_gene: TRBV18
abundance: NA
CDR3nt: TGTGCCAGCTCACGGGACAGGGCTTCCTACGAGCAGTACTTC
CDR3aa: CASSRDRASYEQYF

j_gene: TRBJ2-1
d_gene: NA
v_gene: TRBV27
abundance: NA
CDR3nt: TGTGCCAGCAGTTTAGGGGACTACAATGAGCAGTTCTTC
CDR3aa: CASSLGDYNEQFF

j_gene: TRBJ1-3
d_gene: NA
v_gene: TRBV5-7
abundance: NA
CDR3nt: TGTGCCAGCACCGGATGTGTTCTCTCTGGAAACACCATATATTTT
CDR3aa: CASTGCVLSGNTIYF

j_gene: TRBJ2-1
d_gene: TRBD2
v_gene: TRBV13
abundance: NA
CDR3nt: TGTGCCAGCAGCTTTAGAGGGACTGGGCGGGGGAATGAGCAGTTCTTC
CDR3aa: CASSFRGTGRGNEQFF

j_gene: TRBJ2-3
d_gene: NA
v_gene: TRBV13
abundance: NA
CDR3nt: TGTGCCAGCAGCTTGGGCATCACAGATACGCAGTATTTT
CDR3aa: CASSLGITDTQYF

j_gene: TRBJ2-1
d_gene: TRBD2
v_gene: TRBV25-1
abundance: NA
CDR3nt: TGTGCCAGTAGCGGGGGGGCCCTCGATGAGCAGTTCTTC
CDR3aa: CASSGGALDEQFF

j_gene: TRBJ2-1
d_gene: TRBD1
v_gene: TRBV10-1
abundance: NA
CDR3nt: TGCGCCAGCAGTTACTCCGGGACAGGGGGCAAAAATGAGCAGTTCTTC
CDR3aa: CASSYSGTGGKNEQFF

j_gene: TRBJ2-5
d_gene: NA
v_gene: TRBV7-6
abundance: NA
CDR3nt: TGTGCCAGCAGCCCCTCGGACCGTCTTCAAGAGACCCAGTACTTC
CDR3aa: CASSPSDRLQETQYF

j_gene: TRBJ1-1
d_gene: NA
v_gene: TRBV18
abundance: few
CDR3nt: TGTGCCAGCTCACCACCGATCCGGGGGAACACTGAAGCTTTCTTT
CDR3aa: CASSPPIRGNTEAFF

j_gene: TRBJ1-4
d_gene: NA
v_gene: TRBV25-1
abundance: NA
CDR3nt: TGTGCCAGCAGTGACCCTCCTCGAGGGGCTTTGGGTTATGAAAAACTGTTTTTT
CDR3aa: CASSDPPRGALGYEKLFF

j_gene: TRBJ1-1
d_gene: NA
v_gene: TRBV27
abundance: NA
CDR3nt: TGTGCCAGCAGTGGAAGGAACACTGAAGCTTTCTTT
CDR3aa: CASSGRNTEAFF

j_gene: TRBJ1-2
d_gene: NA
v_gene: TRBV7-9
abundance: NA
CDR3nt: TGTGCCAGCAGCTTCTCCGGGACCGATGGCTACACCTTC
CDR3aa: CASSFSGTDGYTF

j_gene: TRBJ2-5
d_gene: NA
v_gene: TRBV5-1
abundance: NA
CDR3nt: TGCGCCAGCAGCGGGACATCGGGGGAGACCCAGTACTTC
CDR3aa: CASSGTSGETQYF

j_gene: TRBJ2-7
d_gene: TRBD1
v_gene: TRBV13
abundance: NA
CDR3nt: TGTGCCAGCAGCTTAGAGGGACAGGTCTACGAGCAGTACTTC
CDR3aa: CASSLEGQVYEQYF

j_gene: TRBJ1-1
d_gene: NA
v_gene: TRBV12-3/TRBV12-4
abundance: NA
CDR3nt: TGTGCCAGCAGTATCCATTTGAACACTGAAGCTTTCTTT
CDR3aa: CASSIHLNTEAFF